This T cell receptor beta chain was sequenced in a study of cytomegalovirus exposure and HLA in healthy donors. Study outcomes and limitations: Some highly shared sequence variants likely arose as a pipeline artifact. The study designated roughly 150 TCR beta chains cytomegalovirus-associated.

Comment on this clone: No antigen is known for it.

Both 60 Vbeta primers and 13 Jbeta primers went into the PCR. Repertoires were generated with immunoSEQ multiplex PCR, while TCRdb's copy carries only in-frame clones and drops some. The table includes about 150,000 clones, 65% to 85% detected once. CDR1 and CDR2 (germline): GTSNPN, SVGIG (reference sequence). The CDR3 has 13 residues. The V end was cut by 5 bases, the J end by 2 bases, with 13 bases between. This TCR was recovered from a man younger than 35 in good health and CMV-seronegative. Sequencing was carried out using PBMCs. The genes are TRBV30 and TRBJ2-7; D is unresolved. CDR3 DNA sequence: TGTGCCTGGTCCCTGATGGCTCCCTACGAGCAGTACTTC. This codes for CAWSLMAPYEQYF.